This T cell receptor (beta chain) was sequenced for a study of monozygotic twins with inflammatory bowel disease. Per-sample cDNA came from eight separate reactions. The cDNA of both the TCRalpha and TCRbeta chains was subjected to two nested PCRs of approximately 17 and 9 cycles. TCRdb reworked the 5' RACE reads into one entry per CDR3 protein, no DNA. Its listing shows 440,000 or so distinct CDR3 sequences. Germline CDR1 is SGHDT and CDR2 is YYEEEE. This CDR3 has 18 amino acids. The clonotype originates from a human donor with ulcerative colitis or Crohn's disease, or a healthy co-twin of an affected twin (not recorded which). The rearrangement uses TRBV5-6 and TRBJ2-3; the TCRdb D gene call, TRBD2, has no DNA to confirm it. Sequencing was done on a sample of blood. This CDR3 is CASSFTTMTSGSTDTQYF. Looking up the rest from reference TRBV5-6 and TRBJ2-3 gives the full variable domain: DAGVTQSPTHLIKTRGQQVTLRCSPKSGHDTVSWYQQALGQGPQFIFQYYEEEERQRGNFPDRFSGHQFPNYSSELNVNALLLGDSALYLCASSFTTMTSGSTDTQYFGPGTRLTVL.